These 14 T cell receptor beta chains came from one sample sequenced in a study of blood T cell repertoires in COVID-19. TCRdb keeps only in-frame clones here, not all; method: immunoSEQ multiplex PCR. The data show 110,000 or so clones, approximately 80% seen once. Sequencing used peripheral blood. The source of these receptors is a woman aged 40 to 50 with acute or convalescent COVID-19.

In DNA, the CDR3 is TGTGCCAGTAGTATAACCCCGGGACAGGGGAAAGGCTACACCTTC. Translated: CASSITPGQGKGYTF. The rearrangement links TRBV19 to TRBJ1-2; 10 bases map to TRBD1. Germline values: CDR1 LNHDA, CDR2 SQIVND (reference sequence). This CDR3 spans 15 amino acids. V lost 2 bases and J lost 8; bases outside the gene matches: 8.

This chain links TRBV5-4 with TRBJ2-2; possibly TRBD2 for D (5 bases). CDR3 size: 13 residues. Germline V gene sequence: CDR1 SGHNT, CDR2 YYREEE (reference sequence). V was trimmed by 3 bases and J by 5 bases, leaving 8 bases between them. The CDR3 protein is CASSYSGTGELFF. For the CDR3, the DNA is TGTGCCAGCAGCTATTCGGGAACCGGGGAGCTGTTTTTT.

This chain links TRBV5-4 with TRBJ2-3; TRBD2 matches at 7 bases. In germline, CDR1 is SGHNT, CDR2 YYREEE (reference sequence). V lost 3 bases, J lost 5 bases, and 3 bases stayed unmatched. The CDR3 sequence is 13 residues long. The CDR3 reads CASSWRGGDTQYF. For the CDR3, the DNA is TGTGCCAGCAGCTGGCGCGGGGGAGATACGCAGTATTTT.

The chain recombines TRBV18 with TRBJ1-2, with 7 positions matching TRBD1. Germline V CDR1 and CDR2: KGHSH, LQKENI. This CDR3 spans 15 amino acids. V lost 0 bases and J lost 2; bases outside the gene matches: 3. The CDR3 loop reads CASSPPTGQNYGYTF. CDR3 DNA: TGTGCCAGCTCACCACCGACAGGGCAAAACTATGGCTACACCTTC.

CDR3 residues: CSVVRGDTEAFF. Written as DNA, the CDR3 is TGCAGCGTGGTTCGGGGGGACACTGAAGCTTTCTTT. V usage is TRBV29-1 and J usage is TRBJ1-1; possibly TRBD1 for D (5 bases). The germline V and J ends were trimmed by 6 bases and 3 bases, with 11 bases remaining between them. The V gene's germline CDR1 is SQVTM and CDR2 ANQGSEA. This CDR3 has 12 residues.

The chain employs TRBV20-1 and TRBJ2-1, with D maybe TRBD2 (6 bases). The CDR3 has 12 residues. Trimming cost V 3 bases and J 5 bases, with 8 bases left between them. Per the germline V gene, CDR1 is DFQATT and CDR2 is SNEGSKA (reference sequence). The CDR3 nucleotides are TGCAGTGCTAGTGTAGCGGACAATGAGCAGTTCTTC. As protein: CSASVADNEQFF.

The chain employs TRBV19 and TRBJ1-2; D is unclear. This CDR3 is 14 amino acids long. Trimming took 3 bases from V and 1 from J, leaving 9 bases between them. CDR1 and CDR2 from the germline V gene are LNHDA and SQIVND (reference sequence). For the CDR3, the DNA is TGTGCCAGTAGTATCGACAAAATTAACTATGGCTACACCTTC. Protein sequence: CASSIDKINYGYTF. Full variable domain (remainder filled in from reference TRBV19 and TRBJ1-2): DGGITQSPKYLFRKEGQNVTLSCEQNLNHDAMYWYRQDPGQGLRLIYYSQIVNDFQKGDIAEGYSVSREKKESFPLTVTSAQKNPTAFYLCASSIDKINYGYTFGSGTRLTVV.

The sample holds a few counts of this clone. The V call is TRBV6-5, the J call TRBJ1-1; D possibly corresponds to TRBD1 (6 bases). The germline V gene encodes CDR1 MNHEY and CDR2 SVGAGI. This CDR3 region has 12 residues. The V and J ends lost 7 bases and 11 bases respectively, with 17 bases between them. The CDR3 sequence: CASNLRGGDAFF. DNA of the CDR3: TGTGCCAGCAATTTACGAGGGGGGGACGCTTTCTTT.

Remarks on this clone: At the DNA level, this CDR3 is encoded by other sequences in the same sample as well. The chain combines TRBV5-1 with TRBJ1-2; TRBD1 agrees at 7 bases. The CDR3 extends over 13 amino acids. Germline V gene data show CDR1 as SGHRS and CDR2 as YFSETQ. V was pared by 4 bases and J by 8 bases, with 8 bases of the junction left unmatched. CDR3 sequence: CASSVDRAGGYTF. In DNA form, the CDR3 reads TGCGCCAGCAGCGTTGACAGGGCGGGGGGCTACACCTTC.

The V and J genes are TRBV19 and TRBJ1-4; 8 nucleotides match TRBD1. V shed 7 bases and J 0 bases; nucleotides not matched to a gene: 7. The CDR3 extends over 16 amino acids. CDR1 is LNHDA and CDR2 is SQIVND in the germline V gene (reference sequence). The CDR3 coding sequence is TGTGCCAGTAATCGTCAGGGGGCTGCAACTAATGAAAAACTGTTTTTT. Its protein product is CASNRQGAATNEKLFF.

CDR3 region: CASSSGTGLGQPQHF. The CDR3 region has the DNA TGTGCCAGCAGCTCCGGGACAGGGCTAGGGCAGCCCCAGCATTTT. The chain recombines TRBV5-4 with TRBJ1-5; TRBD1 agrees at 9 bases. Trimming took 3 bases from V and 7 from J; bases not matched to a gene: 8. This CDR3 has 15 residues. In germline, CDR1 is SGHNT, CDR2 YYREEE (reference sequence).

In its sample, this clone was seen once. The chain uses TRBV7-9 and TRBJ1-1; D is unclear. The CDR3 length is 13 residues. The V end lost 3 bases, the J end lost 4 bases, and 9 bases lay between the germline ends. Germline V gene lookup returns CDR1 SEHNR and CDR2 FQNEAQ (reference sequence). The CDR3 spells CASSLEEGTEAFF. In DNA form, the CDR3 reads TGTGCCAGCAGCTTGGAGGAGGGCACTGAAGCTTTCTTT.

The chain joins TRBV10-2 to TRBJ2-7; a possible D gene is TRBD2 (6 bases). This CDR3 contains 15 residues. The germline V gene encodes CDR1 WSHSY and CDR2 SAAADI. V was pared by 3 bases and J by 5 bases, with 17 bases between. In DNA, the CDR3 is TGCGCCAGCAGTGACGCTTCGGGGGTGAGGGACGAGCAGTACTTC. It translates to CASSDASGVRDEQYF.

The rearrangement links TRBV7-2 to TRBJ1-6, with no clear D. Trimming removed 1 base at V and 6 bases at J, with 7 bases between. Germline V CDR1 and CDR2: SGHTA, FQGNSA. The CDR3 length is 14 residues. This CDR3 reads CASSLVVVNSPLHF. CDR3 DNA sequence: TGTGCCAGCAGCTTAGTGGTAGTTAATTCACCCCTCCACTTT.